This is a list of T cell receptor beta chains from one sample in a study of blood T cell repertoires in COVID-19. The data were produced by immunoSEQ multiplex PCR, yet TCRdb's version contains in-frame clones alone and is incomplete. The table has some 400,000 clones, 75% to 90% seen once. Sequencing input: PBMCs or T cells enriched from blood (not recorded which). Receptor source: a man aged 30-40 years who had recovered from COVID-19. Both conserved end residues are part of each CDR3. The order of the fields is J gene, V gene, clone size, D gene, CDR3 protein, CDR3 DNA. The D gene is left open where the match is weak. Only some rows state a clone size, as once, few, many or a class for expanded clones.

j_call: TRBJ2-3
v_call: TRBV27
clone_size: .
d_call: TRBD1
cdr3_aa: CASSLRDRVTDTQYF
cdr3_nt: TGTGCCAGCAGTTTAAGGGACAGGGTAACAGATACGCAGTATTTT

j_call: TRBJ2-5
v_call: TRBV19
clone_size: .
d_call: .
cdr3_aa: CASSPQVSAGETQYF
cdr3_nt: TGTGCCAGTAGTCCTCAGGTCTCCGCGGGGGAGACCCAGTACTTC

j_call: TRBJ1-1
v_call: TRBV19
clone_size: .
d_call: TRBD1
cdr3_aa: CASTWTGMNTEAFF
cdr3_nt: TGTGCCAGTACCTGGACAGGGATGAACACTGAAGCTTTCTTT

j_call: TRBJ2-6
v_call: TRBV3-1/TRBV3-2
clone_size: .
d_call: .
cdr3_aa: CASSQGSGANVLTF
cdr3_nt: TGTGCCAGCAGCCAAGGGAGCGGGGCCAACGTCCTGACTTTC

j_call: TRBJ2-1
v_call: TRBV4-1
clone_size: once
d_call: TRBD2
cdr3_aa: CASSQKEAGGSSYNEQFF
cdr3_nt: TGCGCCAGCAGCCAAAAAGAGGCGGGAGGGAGCTCCTACAATGAGCAGTTCTTC

j_call: TRBJ2-1
v_call: TRBV11-1
clone_size: once
d_call: .
cdr3_aa: CASSPRGAAVYNEQFF
cdr3_nt: TGTGCCAGCAGCCCCCGGGGGGCAGCCGTCTACAATGAGCAGTTCTTC

j_call: TRBJ2-3
v_call: TRBV19
clone_size: .
d_call: .
cdr3_aa: CASRQSGTDTQYF
cdr3_nt: TGTGCCAGTAGACAGAGCGGGACAGATACGCAGTATTTT

j_call: TRBJ1-2
v_call: TRBV13
clone_size: few
d_call: TRBD1
cdr3_aa: CASSFARQGPRLGYTF
cdr3_nt: TGTGCCAGCAGCTTCGCGAGACAGGGCCCACGGTTGGGCTACACCTTC

j_call: TRBJ2-7
v_call: TRBV6-5
clone_size: .
d_call: .
cdr3_aa: CASSSDRISYEQYF
cdr3_nt: TGTGCCAGCAGTTCTGACAGGATATCCTACGAGCAGTACTTC

j_call: TRBJ2-3
v_call: TRBV20-1
clone_size: .
d_call: .
cdr3_aa: CSASEAGPGVADTQYF
cdr3_nt: TGCAGTGCTAGTGAGGCGGGGCCGGGCGTGGCAGATACGCAGTATTTT

j_call: TRBJ2-3
v_call: TRBV6-5
clone_size: .
d_call: .
cdr3_aa: CASRPADRDTQYF
cdr3_nt: TGTGCCAGCAGGCCAGCGGATAGAGATACGCAGTATTTT

j_call: TRBJ2-7
v_call: TRBV3-1/TRBV3-2
clone_size: once
d_call: TRBD2
cdr3_aa: CASSQVTSGRAYEQYF
cdr3_nt: TGTGCCAGCAGCCAAGTAACTAGCGGGAGGGCCTACGAGCAGTACTTC

j_call: TRBJ2-2
v_call: TRBV5-1
clone_size: .
d_call: .
cdr3_aa: CASSRGNREGLEELFF
cdr3_nt: TGCGCCAGCAGCCGAGGAAACAGGGAGGGTCTTGAGGAGCTGTTTTTT

j_call: TRBJ2-7
v_call: TRBV6-5
clone_size: .
d_call: TRBD2
cdr3_aa: CAISGRARYEQYF
cdr3_nt: TGTGCCATCAGCGGGAGGGCCAGGTACGAGCAGTACTTC

j_call: TRBJ1-2
v_call: TRBV19
clone_size: .
d_call: TRBD1
cdr3_aa: CASSAGTGNYGYTF
cdr3_nt: TGTGCCAGTAGTGCCGGGACAGGCAACTATGGCTACACCTTC

j_call: TRBJ2-7
v_call: TRBV28
clone_size: .
d_call: .
cdr3_aa: CASRLTGRYEQYF
cdr3_nt: TGTGCCAGCAGATTGACAGGGAGGTACGAGCAGTACTTC

j_call: TRBJ2-7
v_call: TRBV5-1
clone_size: .
d_call: .
cdr3_aa: CASSFRNTGYEQYF
cdr3_nt: TGCGCCAGCAGCTTCCGGAATACAGGCTACGAGCAGTACTTC

j_call: TRBJ1-6
v_call: TRBV6-5
clone_size: .
d_call: .
cdr3_aa: CASRIAGSSPLHF
cdr3_nt: TGTGCCAGCAGGATCGCGGGGAGTTCACCCCTCCACTTT

j_call: TRBJ1-2
v_call: TRBV2
clone_size: .
d_call: .
cdr3_aa: CASSDQAGNYGYTF
cdr3_nt: TGTGCCAGCAGTGACCAGGCCGGTAACTATGGCTACACCTTC

j_call: TRBJ1-4
v_call: TRBV2
clone_size: .
d_call: TRBD1
cdr3_aa: CAWGQGDYEKLFF
cdr3_nt: TGTGCCTGGGGACAGGGAGATTATGAAAAACTGTTTTTT

j_call: TRBJ2-1
v_call: TRBV10-2
clone_size: .
d_call: TRBD1
cdr3_aa: CATAGQEHNEQFF
cdr3_nt: TGCGCCACGGCGGGACAGGAGCACAATGAGCAGTTCTTC

j_call: TRBJ2-7
v_call: TRBV10-2
clone_size: .
d_call: TRBD1
cdr3_aa: CATGTGGVYEQYF
cdr3_nt: TGCGCCACCGGGACAGGGGGCGTCTACGAGCAGTACTTC

j_call: TRBJ2-1
v_call: TRBV6-5
clone_size: .
d_call: TRBD1
cdr3_aa: CASRAGTGSYNEQFF
cdr3_nt: TGTGCCAGCAGGGCTGGGACAGGGAGTTACAATGAGCAGTTCTTC

j_call: TRBJ1-1
v_call: TRBV6-6
clone_size: .
d_call: TRBD1
cdr3_aa: CASGMDRTNTEAFF
cdr3_nt: TGTGCCAGCGGGATGGACAGGACTAACACTGAAGCTTTCTTT

j_call: TRBJ2-7
v_call: TRBV27
clone_size: .
d_call: .
cdr3_aa: CASSFGGRGPLEQYF
cdr3_nt: TGTGCCAGCAGTTTTGGGGGCAGGGGCCCCCTGGAGCAGTACTTC

j_call: TRBJ1-1
v_call: TRBV24-1
clone_size: once
d_call: TRBD1
cdr3_aa: CATSDRQGMNTEAFF
cdr3_nt: TGTGCCACCAGTGACCGACAGGGTATGAACACTGAAGCTTTCTTT

j_call: TRBJ1-2
v_call: TRBV18
clone_size: .
d_call: TRBD1
cdr3_aa: CASSPVQGGYTF
cdr3_nt: TGTGCCAGCTCACCAGTACAGGGGGGCTACACCTTC

j_call: TRBJ2-3
v_call: TRBV2
clone_size: .
d_call: TRBD2
cdr3_aa: CASGSGGSTDTQYF
cdr3_nt: TGTGCCAGTGGTAGCGGGGGAAGCACAGATACGCAGTATTTT

j_call: TRBJ2-7
v_call: TRBV10-3
clone_size: .
d_call: TRBD1
cdr3_aa: CAISEGGFSYEQYF
cdr3_nt: TGTGCCATCAGTGAAGGGGGCTTCTCCTACGAGCAGTACTTC

j_call: TRBJ1-1
v_call: TRBV19
clone_size: .
d_call: TRBD1
cdr3_aa: CASSAPVRDRGREAFF
cdr3_nt: TGTGCCAGTAGTGCGCCCGTTAGGGACAGGGGGCGCGAAGCTTTCTTT

j_call: TRBJ2-3
v_call: TRBV5-1
clone_size: .
d_call: TRBD1
cdr3_aa: CASSLTGQGGTDTQYF
cdr3_nt: TGCGCCAGCAGCTTGACGGGACAGGGTGGCACAGATACGCAGTATTTT

j_call: TRBJ1-2
v_call: TRBV5-6
clone_size: .
d_call: .
cdr3_aa: CASSLGSGAFRF
cdr3_nt: TGTGCCAGCAGCTTGGGGTCTGGAGCCTTCCGCTTC

j_call: TRBJ1-1
v_call: TRBV6-4
clone_size: .
d_call: .
cdr3_aa: CASSPGQQNTEAFF
cdr3_nt: TGTGCCAGCAGTCCGGGACAACAGAACACTGAAGCTTTCTTT

j_call: TRBJ1-1
v_call: TRBV29-1
clone_size: .
d_call: .
cdr3_aa: CSVEALPFSEAFF
cdr3_nt: TGCAGCGTTGAAGCTCTACCTTTTTCTGAAGCTTTCTTT

j_call: TRBJ2-1
v_call: TRBV5-1
clone_size: .
d_call: .
cdr3_aa: CASSLIPGSYNEQFF
cdr3_nt: TGCGCCAGCAGCTTGATCCCAGGGTCCTACAATGAGCAGTTCTTC

j_call: TRBJ1-2
v_call: TRBV20-1
clone_size: .
d_call: .
cdr3_aa: CSASPSFSNLASYTF
cdr3_nt: TGCAGTGCTAGTCCCAGTTTTTCGAATCTGGCAAGCTACACCTTC

j_call: TRBJ2-1
v_call: TRBV11-2
clone_size: .
d_call: .
cdr3_aa: CASSLELVEQFF
cdr3_nt: TGTGCCAGCAGCTTAGAGTTAGTTGAGCAGTTCTTC

j_call: TRBJ2-3
v_call: TRBV19
clone_size: .
d_call: TRBD2
cdr3_aa: CASSHSGRGSDTQYF
cdr3_nt: TGTGCCAGTAGTCATAGCGGGAGGGGGTCAGATACGCAGTATTTT

j_call: TRBJ2-7
v_call: TRBV12-3/TRBV12-4
clone_size: once
d_call: .
cdr3_aa: CASRPDYSYEQYF
cdr3_nt: TGTGCCAGCAGGCCAGACTACTCCTACGAGCAGTACTTC

j_call: TRBJ2-7
v_call: TRBV30
clone_size: .
d_call: TRBD2
cdr3_aa: CAWRVAGGPHEQYF
cdr3_nt: TGTGCCTGGAGAGTAGCGGGAGGGCCCCACGAGCAGTACTTC

j_call: TRBJ2-2
v_call: TRBV6-5
clone_size: .
d_call: TRBD1
cdr3_aa: CASSRGTGTGGELFF
cdr3_nt: TGTGCCAGCAGTCGAGGGACAGGGACGGGCGGGGAGCTGTTTTTT

j_call: TRBJ2-5
v_call: TRBV24-1
clone_size: .
d_call: TRBD1
cdr3_aa: CATSDGTGGETQYF
cdr3_nt: TGTGCCACCAGTGATGGGACAGGGGGAGAGACCCAGTACTTC

j_call: TRBJ2-7
v_call: TRBV19
clone_size: once
d_call: .
cdr3_aa: CASSRDHSYEQYF
cdr3_nt: TGTGCCAGTAGCCGGGATCACTCCTACGAGCAGTACTTC

j_call: TRBJ2-7
v_call: TRBV7-4
clone_size: .
d_call: TRBD2
cdr3_aa: CASSLVILAASYEQYF
cdr3_nt: TGTGCCAGCAGCTTAGTAATACTAGCGGCATCCTACGAGCAGTACTTC

j_call: TRBJ2-7
v_call: TRBV4-2
clone_size: .
d_call: .
cdr3_aa: CASSQDFHEQYF
cdr3_nt: TGTGCCAGCAGCCAAGACTTCCACGAGCAGTACTTC

j_call: TRBJ1-1
v_call: TRBV28
clone_size: .
d_call: .
cdr3_aa: CASTLGVGPEAFF
cdr3_nt: TGTGCCAGCACCCTGGGAGTGGGCCCTGAAGCTTTCTTT

j_call: TRBJ1-4
v_call: TRBV27
clone_size: .
d_call: TRBD1
cdr3_aa: CASSGTGGWATNEKLFF
cdr3_nt: TGTGCCAGCAGTGGGACAGGGGGGTGGGCAACTAATGAAAAACTGTTTTTT

j_call: TRBJ1-1
v_call: TRBV30
clone_size: .
d_call: .
cdr3_aa: CAWRVAMNTEAFF
cdr3_nt: TGTGCCTGGCGAGTAGCGATGAACACTGAAGCTTTCTTT

j_call: TRBJ2-5
v_call: TRBV20-1
clone_size: .
d_call: .
cdr3_aa: CSASTSPYQETQYF
cdr3_nt: TGCAGTGCTAGTACTAGTCCGTACCAAGAGACCCAGTACTTC

j_call: TRBJ2-3
v_call: TRBV7-2
clone_size: .
d_call: TRBD2
cdr3_aa: CASSLSGRNTDTQYF
cdr3_nt: TGTGCCAGCAGCTTGAGCGGGAGGAACACAGATACGCAGTATTTT

j_call: TRBJ2-2
v_call: TRBV5-5
clone_size: .
d_call: .
cdr3_aa: CASSPNGLASGGELFF
cdr3_nt: TGTGCCAGCAGCCCAAACGGTCTGGCCTCGGGCGGGGAGCTGTTTTTT